This T cell receptor (beta chain) was recorded in a study of blood T cells in healthy people across ages. Study at large: There was about one barcoded beta molecule captured by template switching per two T cells.

Points on this clonotype: What it binds is unknown.

A second PCR of about 6 to 11 cycles used a sample-barcoded 5' primer and a J-beta primer mix. TCRdb passed the 5' RACE reads through MiXCR, listing each CDR3 protein once. The table shows approximately 1.5 million distinct CDR3 sequences, with about 45% occurring only once. Study observations and caveats: More naive CD4+ cells and higher diversity were found in long-lived than in aged donors. Because donor CMV status was unknown, expanded clonotype changes were possibly confounded.

This CDR3 contains 13 residues. Germline V gene sequence: CDR1 LGHDT, CDR2 YNNKEL (reference sequence). V lost 2 bases and J 6 bases, leaving 11 bases between the germline ends. The V and J genes are TRBV3-1 and TRBJ2-7; D gene unclear. Sequencing used blood. This sequence was found in a woman under 30 in good health. The CDR3 DNA follows: TGTGCCAGCAGCCAAAATCGAGGCGGCGAGCAGTACTTC. Protein: CASSQNRGGEQYF.